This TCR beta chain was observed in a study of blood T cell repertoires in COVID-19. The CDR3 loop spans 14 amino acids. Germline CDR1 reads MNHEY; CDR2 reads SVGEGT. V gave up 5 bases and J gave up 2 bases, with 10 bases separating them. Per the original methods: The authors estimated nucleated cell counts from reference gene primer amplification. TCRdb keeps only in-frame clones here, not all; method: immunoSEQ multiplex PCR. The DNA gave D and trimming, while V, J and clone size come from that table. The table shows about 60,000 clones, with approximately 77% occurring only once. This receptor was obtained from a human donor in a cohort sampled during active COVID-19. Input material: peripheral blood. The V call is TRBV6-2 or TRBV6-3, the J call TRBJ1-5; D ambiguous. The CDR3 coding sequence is TGTGCCAGCAGTCCGGTGTTGGGCAATCAGCCCCAGCATTTT. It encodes CASSPVLGNQPQHF.